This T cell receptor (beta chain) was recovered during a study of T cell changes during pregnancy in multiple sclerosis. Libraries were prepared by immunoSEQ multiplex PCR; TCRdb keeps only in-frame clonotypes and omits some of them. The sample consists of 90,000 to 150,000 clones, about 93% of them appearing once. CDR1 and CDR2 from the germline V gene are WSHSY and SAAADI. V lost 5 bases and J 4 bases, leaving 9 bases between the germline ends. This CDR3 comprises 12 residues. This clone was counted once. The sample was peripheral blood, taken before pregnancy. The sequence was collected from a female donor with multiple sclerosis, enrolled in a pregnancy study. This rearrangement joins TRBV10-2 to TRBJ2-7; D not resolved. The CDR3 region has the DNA TGCGCCAGCAGTCTATCCGTTTACGAGCAGTACTTC. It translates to CASSLSVYEQYF.